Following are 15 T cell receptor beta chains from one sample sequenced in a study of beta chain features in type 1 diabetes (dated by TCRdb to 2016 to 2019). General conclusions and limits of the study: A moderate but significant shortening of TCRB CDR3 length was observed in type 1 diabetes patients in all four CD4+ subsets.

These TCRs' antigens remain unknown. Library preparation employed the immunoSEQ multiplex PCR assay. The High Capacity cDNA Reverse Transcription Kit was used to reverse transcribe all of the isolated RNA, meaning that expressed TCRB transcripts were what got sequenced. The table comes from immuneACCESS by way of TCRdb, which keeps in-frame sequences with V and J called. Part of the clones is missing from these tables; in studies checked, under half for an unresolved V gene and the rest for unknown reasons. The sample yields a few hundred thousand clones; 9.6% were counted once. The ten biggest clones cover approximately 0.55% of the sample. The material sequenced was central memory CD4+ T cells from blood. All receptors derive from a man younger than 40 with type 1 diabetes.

The CDR3 sequence is CASSEALLFASGSLGEQFF. As DNA, the CDR3 is TGTGCCAGCAGTGAAGCGCTTCTCTTTGCTAGCGGGAGTTTAGGTGAGCAGTTCTTC. This chain links TRBV2 with TRBJ2-1; TRBD2 matches at 10 bases. The CDR3 length is 19 residues. In germline, CDR1 is SNHLY, CDR2 FYNNEI. The trim removed 0 bases at V and 9 bases at J, leaving 17 bases unmatched.

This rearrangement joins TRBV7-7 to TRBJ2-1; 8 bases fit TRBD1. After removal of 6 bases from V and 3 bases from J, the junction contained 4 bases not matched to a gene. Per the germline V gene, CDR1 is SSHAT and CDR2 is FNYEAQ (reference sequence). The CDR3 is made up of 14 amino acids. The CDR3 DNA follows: TGTGCCAGCAGGGACAGGGAAGTCTACAATGAGCAGTTCTTC. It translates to CASRDREVYNEQFF.

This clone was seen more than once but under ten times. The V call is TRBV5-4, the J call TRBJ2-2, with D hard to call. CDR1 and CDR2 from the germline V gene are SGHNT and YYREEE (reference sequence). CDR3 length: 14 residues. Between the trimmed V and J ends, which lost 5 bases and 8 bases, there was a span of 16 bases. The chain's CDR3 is CASSLFFQRGELFF. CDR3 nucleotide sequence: TGTGCCAGCAGTCTGTTCTTCCAGCGTGGGGAGCTGTTTTTT. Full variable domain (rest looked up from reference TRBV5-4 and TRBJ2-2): ETGVTQSPTHLIKTRGQQVTLRCSSQSGHNTVSWYQQALGQGPQFIFQYYREEENGRGNFPPRFSGLQFPNYSSELNVNALELDDSALYLCASSLFFQRGELFFGEGSRLTVL.

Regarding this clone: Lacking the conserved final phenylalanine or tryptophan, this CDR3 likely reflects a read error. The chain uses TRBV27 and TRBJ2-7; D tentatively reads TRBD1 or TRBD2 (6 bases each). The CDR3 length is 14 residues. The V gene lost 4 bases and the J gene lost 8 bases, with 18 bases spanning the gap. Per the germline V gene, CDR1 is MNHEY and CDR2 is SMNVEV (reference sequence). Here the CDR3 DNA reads TGTGCCAGCAGTTCATCGGGGGCGATCCCCAAGCAGTACCTC. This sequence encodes CASSSSGAIPKQYL.

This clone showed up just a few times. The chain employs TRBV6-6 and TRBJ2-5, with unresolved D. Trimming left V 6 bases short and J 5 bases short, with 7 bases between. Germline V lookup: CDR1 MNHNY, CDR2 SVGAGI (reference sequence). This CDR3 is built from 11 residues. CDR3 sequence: CASSPGETQYF. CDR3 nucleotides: TGTGCCAGCAGCCCCGGGGAGACCCAGTACTTC.

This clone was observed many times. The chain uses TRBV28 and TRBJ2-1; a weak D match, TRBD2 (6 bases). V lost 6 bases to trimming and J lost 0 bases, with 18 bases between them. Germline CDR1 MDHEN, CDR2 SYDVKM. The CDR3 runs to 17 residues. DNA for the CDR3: TGTGCCAGCAGCTTTCCGGCAGGCGGGACCTCCTACAATGAGCAGTTCTTC. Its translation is CASSFPAGGTSYNEQFF.

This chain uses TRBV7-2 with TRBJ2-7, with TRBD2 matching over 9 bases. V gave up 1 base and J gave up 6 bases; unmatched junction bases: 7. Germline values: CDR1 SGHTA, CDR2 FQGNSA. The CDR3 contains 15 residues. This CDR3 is CASSLGVSGSGEQYF. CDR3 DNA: TGTGCCAGCAGCTTAGGGGTTAGCGGGAGCGGCGAGCAGTACTTC.

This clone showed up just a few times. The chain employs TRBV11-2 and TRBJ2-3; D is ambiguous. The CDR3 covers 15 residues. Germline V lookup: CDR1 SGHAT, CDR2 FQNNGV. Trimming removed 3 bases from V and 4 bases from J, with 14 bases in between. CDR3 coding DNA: TGTGCCAGCAGCTTTCGCCTGCAGCAGGCAGATACGCAGTATTTT. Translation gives CASSFRLQQADTQYF.

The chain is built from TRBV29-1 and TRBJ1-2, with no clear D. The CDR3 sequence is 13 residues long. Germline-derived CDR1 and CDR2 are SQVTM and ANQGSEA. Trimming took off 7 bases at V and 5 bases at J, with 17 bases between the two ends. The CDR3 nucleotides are TGCAGCGGGTCGACTTCTCTGGGGTATGGCTACACCTTC. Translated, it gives CSGSTSLGYGYTF.

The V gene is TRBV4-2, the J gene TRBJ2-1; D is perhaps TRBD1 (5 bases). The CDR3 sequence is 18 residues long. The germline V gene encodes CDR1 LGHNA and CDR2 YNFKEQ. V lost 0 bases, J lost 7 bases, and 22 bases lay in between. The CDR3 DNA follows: TGTGCCAGCAGCCAAGAAGGTAGACGCAGGGATTCGAGAAATGAGCAGTTCTTC. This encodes CASSQEGRRRDSRNEQFF.

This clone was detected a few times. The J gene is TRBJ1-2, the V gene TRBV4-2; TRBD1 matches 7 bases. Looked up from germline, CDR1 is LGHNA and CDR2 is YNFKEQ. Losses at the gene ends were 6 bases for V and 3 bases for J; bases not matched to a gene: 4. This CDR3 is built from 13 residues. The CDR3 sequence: CASSHDRDYGYTF. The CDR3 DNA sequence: TGTGCCAGCAGTCACGACAGGGACTATGGCTACACCTTC.

CDR3 nucleotides: TGTGCCAGCTCACAGGGACAGGGATCAAACAATGAGCAGTTCTTC. Amino acid sequence: CASSQGQGSNNEQFF. The gene calls are TRBV18 and TRBJ2-1, with 9 bases that match TRBD1. The CDR3 totals 15 residues. Trimming cost V 4 bases and J 5 bases; bases outside gene matches: 6. Germline CDR1 reads KGHSH; CDR2 reads LQKENI.

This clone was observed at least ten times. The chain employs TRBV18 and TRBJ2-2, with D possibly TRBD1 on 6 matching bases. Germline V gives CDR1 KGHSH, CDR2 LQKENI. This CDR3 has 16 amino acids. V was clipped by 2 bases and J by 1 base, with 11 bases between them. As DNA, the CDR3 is TGTGCCAGCTCACCAAGTGGGGGCTGGAACACCGGGGAGCTGTTTTTT. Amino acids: CASSPSGGWNTGELFF.

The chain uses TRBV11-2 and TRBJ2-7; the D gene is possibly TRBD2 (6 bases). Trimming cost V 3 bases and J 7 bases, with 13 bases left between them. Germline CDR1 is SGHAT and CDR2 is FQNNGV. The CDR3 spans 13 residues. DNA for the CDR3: TGTGCCAGCAGCTTCGGCAGACGGGGGGAGCAGTACTTC. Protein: CASSFGRRGEQYF.

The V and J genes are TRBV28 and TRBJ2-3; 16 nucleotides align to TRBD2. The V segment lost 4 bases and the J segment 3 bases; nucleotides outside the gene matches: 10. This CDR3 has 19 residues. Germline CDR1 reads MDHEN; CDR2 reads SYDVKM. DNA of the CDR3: TGTGCCAGCAGTTCGGCGGGACTAGCGGGAGGGCCCGGTACAGATACGCAGTATTTT. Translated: CASSSAGLAGGPGTDTQYF.